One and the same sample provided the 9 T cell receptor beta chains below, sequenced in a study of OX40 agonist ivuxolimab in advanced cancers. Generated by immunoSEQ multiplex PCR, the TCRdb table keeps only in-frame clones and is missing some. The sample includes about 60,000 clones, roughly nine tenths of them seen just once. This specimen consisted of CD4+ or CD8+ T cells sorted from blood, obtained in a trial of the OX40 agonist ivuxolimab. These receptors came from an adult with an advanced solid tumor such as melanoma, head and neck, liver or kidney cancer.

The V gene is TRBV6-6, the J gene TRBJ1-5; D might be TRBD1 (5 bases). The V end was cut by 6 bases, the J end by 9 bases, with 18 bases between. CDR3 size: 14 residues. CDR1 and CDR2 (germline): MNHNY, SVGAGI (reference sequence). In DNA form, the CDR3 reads TGTGCCAGCAGAAACGGGACTCTCCGGGGGCCCCAGCATTTT. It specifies CASRNGTLRGPQHF.

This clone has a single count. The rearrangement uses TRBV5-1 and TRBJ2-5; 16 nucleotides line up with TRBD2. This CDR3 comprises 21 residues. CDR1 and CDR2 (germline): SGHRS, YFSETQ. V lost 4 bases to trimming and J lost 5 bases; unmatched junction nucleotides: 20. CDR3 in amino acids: CASSPRPGSGLAGGVGETQYF. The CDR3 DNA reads TGCGCCAGCAGCCCCCGGCCAGGGTCGGGACTAGCGGGAGGGGTCGGGGAGACCCAGTACTTC.

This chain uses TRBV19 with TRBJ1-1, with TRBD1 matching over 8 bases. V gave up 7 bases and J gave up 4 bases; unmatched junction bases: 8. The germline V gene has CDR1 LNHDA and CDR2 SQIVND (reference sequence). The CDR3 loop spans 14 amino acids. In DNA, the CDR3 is TGTGCCAGTATCCCCAGGGGGCGAGGCACTGAAGCTTTCTTT. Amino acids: CASIPRGRGTEAFF.

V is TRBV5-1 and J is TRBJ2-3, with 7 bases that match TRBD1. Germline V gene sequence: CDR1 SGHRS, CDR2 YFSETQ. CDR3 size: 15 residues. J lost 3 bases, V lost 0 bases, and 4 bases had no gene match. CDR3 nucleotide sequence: TGCGCCAGCAGCTTGGGTGACAGGGAGACAGATACGCAGTATTTT. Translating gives CASSLGDRETDTQYF.

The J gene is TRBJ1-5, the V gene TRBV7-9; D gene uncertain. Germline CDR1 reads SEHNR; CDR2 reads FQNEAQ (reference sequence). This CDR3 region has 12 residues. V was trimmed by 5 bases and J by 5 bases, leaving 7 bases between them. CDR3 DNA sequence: TGTGCCAGCAGCCAAGGGCATCAGCCCCAGCATTTT. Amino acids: CASSQGHQPQHF.

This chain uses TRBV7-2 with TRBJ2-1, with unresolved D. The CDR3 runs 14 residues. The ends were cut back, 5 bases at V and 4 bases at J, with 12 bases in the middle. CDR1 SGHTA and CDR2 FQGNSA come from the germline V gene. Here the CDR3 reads CASSRPGRYNEQFF. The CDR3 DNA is TGTGCCAGCAGCCGTCCTGGGCGTTACAATGAGCAGTTCTTC. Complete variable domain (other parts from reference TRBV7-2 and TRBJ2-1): GAGVSQSPSNKVTEKGKDVELRCDPISGHTALYWYRQSLGQGLEFLIYFQGNSAPDKSGLPSDRFSAERTGGSVSTLTIQRTQQEDSAVYLCASSRPGRYNEQFFGPGTRLTVL.

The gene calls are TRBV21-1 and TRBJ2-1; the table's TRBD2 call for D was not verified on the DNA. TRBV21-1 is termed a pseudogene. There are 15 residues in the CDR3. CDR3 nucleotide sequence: TGTGCCGGCACGGGTAGCGGGAGTATCTGCAATGAGCAGTTCTTC. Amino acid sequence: CAGTGSGSICNEQFF.

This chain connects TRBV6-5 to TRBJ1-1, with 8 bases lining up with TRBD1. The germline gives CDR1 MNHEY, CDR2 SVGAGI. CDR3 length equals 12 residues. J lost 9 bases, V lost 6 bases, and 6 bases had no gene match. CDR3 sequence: CASSRGQGKAFF. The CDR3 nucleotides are TGTGCCAGCAGCCGAGGACAGGGCAAAGCTTTCTTT.

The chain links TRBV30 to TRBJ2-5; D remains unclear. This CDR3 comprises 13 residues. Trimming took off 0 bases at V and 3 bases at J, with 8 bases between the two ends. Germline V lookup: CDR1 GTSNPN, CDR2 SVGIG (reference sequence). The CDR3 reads CAWSVGHKETQYF. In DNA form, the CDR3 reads TGTGCCTGGAGTGTAGGCCACAAAGAGACCCAGTACTTC.